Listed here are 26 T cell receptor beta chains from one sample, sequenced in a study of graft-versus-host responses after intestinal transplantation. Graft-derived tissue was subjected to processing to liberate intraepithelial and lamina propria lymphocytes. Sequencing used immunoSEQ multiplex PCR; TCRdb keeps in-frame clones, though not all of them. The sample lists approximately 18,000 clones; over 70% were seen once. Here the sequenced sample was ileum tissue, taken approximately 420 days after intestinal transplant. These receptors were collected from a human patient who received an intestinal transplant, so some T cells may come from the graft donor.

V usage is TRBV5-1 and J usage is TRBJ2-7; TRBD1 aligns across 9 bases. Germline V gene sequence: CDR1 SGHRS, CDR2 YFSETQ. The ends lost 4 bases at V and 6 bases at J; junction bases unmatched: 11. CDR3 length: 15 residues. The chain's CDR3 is CASSVYGDRAIEQYF. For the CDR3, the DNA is TGCGCCAGCAGCGTTTATGGGGACAGGGCTATCGAGCAGTACTTC.

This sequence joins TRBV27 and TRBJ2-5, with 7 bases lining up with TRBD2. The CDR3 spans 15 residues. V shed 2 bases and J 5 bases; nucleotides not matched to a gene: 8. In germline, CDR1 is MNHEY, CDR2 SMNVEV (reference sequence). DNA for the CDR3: TGTGCCAGCAGTTTAAATCCTAAAGCGGGGGAGACCCAGTACTTC. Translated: CASSLNPKAGETQYF.

The CDR3 DNA reads TGTGCCAGCAGTGAATTAGCCTTCAACGCACTAACCAAAAACATTCAGTACTTC. Translated, it gives CASSELAFNALTKNIQYF. J is TRBJ2-4 and V is TRBV2; the D is unclear. V was clipped by 2 bases and J by 2 bases, with 19 bases between them. The CDR3 contains 18 residues. Germline assignment: CDR1 SNHLY and CDR2 FYNNEI.

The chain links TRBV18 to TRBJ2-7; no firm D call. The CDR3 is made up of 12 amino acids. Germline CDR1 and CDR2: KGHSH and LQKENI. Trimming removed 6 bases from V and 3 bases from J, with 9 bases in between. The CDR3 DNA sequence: TGTGCCAGCTCCTCGGGCGGCTACGAGCAGTACTTC. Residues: CASSSGGYEQYF.

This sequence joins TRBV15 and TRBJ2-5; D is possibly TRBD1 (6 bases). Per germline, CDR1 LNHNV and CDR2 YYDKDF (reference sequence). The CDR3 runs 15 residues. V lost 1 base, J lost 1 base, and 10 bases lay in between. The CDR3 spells CATSRGPGVQETQYF. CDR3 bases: TGTGCCACCAGCAGAGGACCAGGGGTCCAAGAGACCCAGTACTTC.

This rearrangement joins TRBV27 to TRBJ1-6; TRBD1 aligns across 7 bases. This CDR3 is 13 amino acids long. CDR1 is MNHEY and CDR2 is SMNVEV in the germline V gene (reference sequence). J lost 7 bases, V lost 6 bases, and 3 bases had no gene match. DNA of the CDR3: TGTGCCAGCAGGGAGGGGGCGAATTCACCCCTCCACTTT. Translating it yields CASREGANSPLHF.

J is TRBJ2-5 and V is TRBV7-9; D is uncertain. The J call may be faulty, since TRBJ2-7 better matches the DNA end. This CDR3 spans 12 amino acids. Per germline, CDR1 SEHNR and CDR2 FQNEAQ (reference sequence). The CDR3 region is CASSLARNEQYF. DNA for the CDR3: TGTGCCAGCAGCTTAGCGCGGAACGAGCAGTACTTC.

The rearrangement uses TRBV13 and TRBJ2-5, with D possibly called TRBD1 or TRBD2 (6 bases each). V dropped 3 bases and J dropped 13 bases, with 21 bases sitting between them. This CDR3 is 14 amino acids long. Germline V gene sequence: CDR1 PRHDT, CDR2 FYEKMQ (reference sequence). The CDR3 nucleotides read TGTGCCAGCAGCTTCGGGGGCAGTCCCCACGAGCGGTACTTC. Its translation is CASSFGGSPHERYF.

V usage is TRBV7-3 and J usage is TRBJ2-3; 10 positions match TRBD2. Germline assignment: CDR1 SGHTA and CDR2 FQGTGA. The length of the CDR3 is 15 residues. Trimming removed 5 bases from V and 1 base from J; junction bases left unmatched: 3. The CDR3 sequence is CASSPSGGRTDTQYF. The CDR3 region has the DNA TGTGCCAGCAGCCCTAGCGGGGGACGCACAGATACGCAGTATTTT.

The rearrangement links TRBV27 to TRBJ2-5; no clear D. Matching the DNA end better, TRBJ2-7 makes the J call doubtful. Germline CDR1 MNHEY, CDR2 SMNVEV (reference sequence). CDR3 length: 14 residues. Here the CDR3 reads CASSFGTTPYEQYF. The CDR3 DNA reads TGTGCCAGCAGCTTCGGCACAACCCCCTACGAGCAGTACTTC.

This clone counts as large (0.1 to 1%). In nucleotides, the CDR3 is TGTGCCAGCACCCCAGAGGGGTGGGGTCCTGAAAAACTGTTTTTT. It translates to CASTPEGWGPEKLFF. The genes are TRBV7-9 and TRBJ1-4; TRBD1 is a possible D gene (5 bases). Trimming pared 7 bases from V and 7 bases from J, leaving 19 bases between. Germline V CDR1 and CDR2: SEHNR, FQNEAQ (reference sequence). The CDR3 is made up of 15 amino acids.

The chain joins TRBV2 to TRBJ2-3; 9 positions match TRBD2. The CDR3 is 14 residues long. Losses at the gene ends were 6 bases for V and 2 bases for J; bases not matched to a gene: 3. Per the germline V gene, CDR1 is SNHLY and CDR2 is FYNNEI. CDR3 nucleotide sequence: TGTGCCAGCAGCGTAGCGGGGGTCACAGATACGCAGTATTTT. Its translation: CASSVAGVTDTQYF.

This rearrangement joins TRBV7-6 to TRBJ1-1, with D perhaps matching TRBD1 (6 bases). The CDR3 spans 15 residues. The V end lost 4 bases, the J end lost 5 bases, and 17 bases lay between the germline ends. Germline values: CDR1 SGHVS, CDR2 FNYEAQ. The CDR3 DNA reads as TGTGCCAGCAGCTCCCCCGGTGGGGGGCGGACTGAAGCTTTCTTT. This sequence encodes CASSSPGGGRTEAFF.

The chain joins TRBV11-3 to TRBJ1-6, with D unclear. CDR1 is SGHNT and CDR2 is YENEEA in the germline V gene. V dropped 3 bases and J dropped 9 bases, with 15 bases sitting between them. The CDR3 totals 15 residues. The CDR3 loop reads CASSFNRVDGSPLHF. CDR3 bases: TGTGCCAGCAGCTTTAACCGGGTTGATGGTTCACCCCTCCACTTT.

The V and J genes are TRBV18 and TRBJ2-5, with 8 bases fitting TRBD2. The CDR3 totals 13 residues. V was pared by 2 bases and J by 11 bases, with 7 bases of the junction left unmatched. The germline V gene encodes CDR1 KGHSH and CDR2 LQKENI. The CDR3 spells CASSPSREREQYF. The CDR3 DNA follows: TGTGCCAGCTCACCAAGTAGGGAGCGGGAGCAGTACTTC.

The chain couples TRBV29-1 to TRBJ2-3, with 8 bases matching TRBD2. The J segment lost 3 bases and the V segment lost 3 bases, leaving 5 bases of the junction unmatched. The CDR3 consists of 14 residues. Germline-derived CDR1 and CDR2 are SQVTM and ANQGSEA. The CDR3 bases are TGCAGCGTTGAGGGCGGGAGGAGGACAGATACGCAGTATTTT. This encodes CSVEGGRRTDTQYF.

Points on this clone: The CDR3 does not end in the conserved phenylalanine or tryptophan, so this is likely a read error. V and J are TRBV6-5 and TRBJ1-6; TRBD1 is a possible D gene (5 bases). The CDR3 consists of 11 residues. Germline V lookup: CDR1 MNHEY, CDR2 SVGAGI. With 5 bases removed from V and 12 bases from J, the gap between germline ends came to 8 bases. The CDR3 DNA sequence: TGTGCCAGCAGTAATGGGGGACCCCTCCACCTT. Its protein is CASSNGGPLHL.

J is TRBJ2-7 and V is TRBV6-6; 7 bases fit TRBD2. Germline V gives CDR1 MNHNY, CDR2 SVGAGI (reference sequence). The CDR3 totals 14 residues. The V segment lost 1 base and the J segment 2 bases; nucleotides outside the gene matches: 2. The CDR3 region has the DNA TGTGCCAGCAGTTACTTGGGGGGGACCTACGAGCAGTACTTC. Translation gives CASSYLGGTYEQYF.

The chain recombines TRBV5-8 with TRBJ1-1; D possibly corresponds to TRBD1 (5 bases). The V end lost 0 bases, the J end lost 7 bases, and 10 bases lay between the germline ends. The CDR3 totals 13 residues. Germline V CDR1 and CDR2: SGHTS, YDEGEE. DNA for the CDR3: TGTGCCAGCAGCTTGGGGGGAGACAGTGAAGCTTTCTTT. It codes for CASSLGGDSEAFF.

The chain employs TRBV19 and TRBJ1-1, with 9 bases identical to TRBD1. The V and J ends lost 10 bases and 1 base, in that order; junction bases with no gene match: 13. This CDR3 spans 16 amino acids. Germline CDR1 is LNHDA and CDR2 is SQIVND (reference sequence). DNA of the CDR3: TGTGCCACCTCAAAAAGTCCGGGACAGGGGAACACTGAAGCTTTCTTT. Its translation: CATSKSPGQGNTEAFF.

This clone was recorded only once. The CDR3 here is CASRPPNLQDQYF. The CDR3 DNA is TGTGCCAGCAGACCTCCAAACCTTCAAGACCAGTACTTC. V usage is TRBV27 and J usage is TRBJ2-5; D remains unclear. Germline V gene lookup returns CDR1 MNHEY and CDR2 SMNVEV (reference sequence). CDR3 size: 13 residues. With 6 bases removed from V and 10 bases from J, the gap between germline ends came to 18 bases.

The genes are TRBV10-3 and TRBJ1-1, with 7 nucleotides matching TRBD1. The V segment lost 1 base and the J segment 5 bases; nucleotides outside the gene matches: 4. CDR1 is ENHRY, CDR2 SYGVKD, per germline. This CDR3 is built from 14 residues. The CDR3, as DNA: TGTGCCATCAGTGAGTATAGGGGGCGAACTGAAGCTTTCTTT. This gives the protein CAISEYRGRTEAFF.

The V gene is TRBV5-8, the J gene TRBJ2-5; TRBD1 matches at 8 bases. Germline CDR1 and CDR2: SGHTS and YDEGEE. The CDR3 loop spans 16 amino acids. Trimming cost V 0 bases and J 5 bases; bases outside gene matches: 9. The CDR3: CASSLEGTGGFETQYF. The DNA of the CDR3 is TGTGCCAGCAGCTTGGAAGGGACAGGCGGTTTTGAGACCCAGTACTTC.

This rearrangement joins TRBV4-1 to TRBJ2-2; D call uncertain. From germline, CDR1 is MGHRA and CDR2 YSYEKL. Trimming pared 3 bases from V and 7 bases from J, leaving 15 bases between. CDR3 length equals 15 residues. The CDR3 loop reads CASSHVLGKHGELFF. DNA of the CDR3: TGCGCCAGCAGCCACGTCCTTGGGAAACACGGGGAGCTGTTTTTT.

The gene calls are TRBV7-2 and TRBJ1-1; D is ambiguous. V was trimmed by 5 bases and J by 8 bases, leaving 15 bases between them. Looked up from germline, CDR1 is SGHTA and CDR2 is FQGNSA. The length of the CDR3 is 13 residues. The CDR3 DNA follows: TGTGCCAGCAGCCTCCCGGGGAGTTCCGAAGCTTTCTTT. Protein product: CASSLPGSSEAFF.

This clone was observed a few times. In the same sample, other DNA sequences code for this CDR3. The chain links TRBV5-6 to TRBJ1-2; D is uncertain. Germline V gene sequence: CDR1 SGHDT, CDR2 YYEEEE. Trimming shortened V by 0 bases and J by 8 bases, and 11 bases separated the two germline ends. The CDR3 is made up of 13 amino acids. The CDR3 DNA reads TGTGCCAGCAGCTTGGGGTTGGCGAGGGGCTACACCTTC. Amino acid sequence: CASSLGLARGYTF.